Each of the 6 T cell receptor beta chains below was sequenced from the same sample in a study of T cell clonality in common variable immunodeficiency. The data were produced by immunoSEQ multiplex PCR, yet TCRdb's version contains in-frame clones alone and is incomplete. The sample is made up of some 44,000 clones, none counted only once. Sequencing was done on a sample of peripheral blood mononuclear cells. These receptors came from a person aged 18-70 years in good health.

This clone was recorded at least ten times. The read ends 3 residues shy of where the CDR3 ends; the end is completed using the germline J gene. This rearrangement joins TRBV5-6 to TRBJ1-4, with D tentatively TRBD1 (6 bases). Germline CDR1 SGHDT, CDR2 YYEEEE. The CDR3 consists of 15 residues. V was cut by 0 bases and J by 8 bases, with 14 bases left in between. CDR3 sequence reads: CASSLGQAGREKLFF. The CDR3 bases that were read are TGTGCCAGCAGCTTGGGACAGGCAGGGAGGGAAAAA.

This clone was seen repeatedly, ten times or more. The read ends 3 residues shy of where the CDR3 ends; the end is completed using the germline J gene. The chain couples TRBV29-1 to TRBJ2-3; D perhaps matches TRBD1 (5 bases). The germline gives CDR1 SQVTM, CDR2 ANQGSEA. There are 11 residues in the CDR3. CDR3 loop: CSGRGTNTQYF. CDR3 bases read: TGCAGTGGTAGGGGAACGAATACG.

This clone was detected ten times or more. The CDR3 end is not reached by the read, which stops 3 residues before it; the germline J gene fills it in. J is TRBJ2-7 and V is TRBV6-2 or TRBV6-3; 9 bases line up with TRBD1. CDR1 is MNHEY and CDR2 is SVGEGT in the germline V gene. The CDR3 is 15 residues long. The junction had 8 bases not matched to a gene; V was cut back by 6 bases and J by 2 bases. This chain's CDR3 is CASRPQGAFPYEQYF. CDR3 DNA (partial): TGTGCCAGCAGGCCACAGGGGGCCTTCCCCTACGAG.

This clone occurred many times. With the read ending 3 residues before the CDR3 end, the germline J gene is used to fill in that end. The V gene is TRBV11-3, the J gene TRBJ1-3, with D hard to call. Germline V CDR1 and CDR2: SGHNT, YENEEA. The CDR3 sequence is 13 residues long. The ends were cut back, 3 bases at V and 3 bases at J, with 6 bases in the middle. The sequenced CDR3 bases are TGTGCCAGCAGCTTGAGAGGTGGAAACACC. As protein: CASSLRGGNT. The full CDR3 is CASSLRGGNTIYF.

This clone was seen at least ten times. CDR3 bases read: TGTGCCAGCAGCTTAACCGGGACAGTAGCAGATACG. Residues: CASSLTGTVADT. The entire CDR3 reads CASSLTGTVADTQYF. This chain joins TRBV5-4 and TRBJ2-3; TRBD1 matches 7 bases. The read stops 3 residues short of the end of the CDR3; the missing end is completed from the germline J gene. The CDR3 loop spans 15 amino acids. Germline CDR1 and CDR2: SGHNT and YYREEE (reference sequence). V lost 2 bases and J lost 4; bases outside the gene matches: 7.

A remark on this clone: Sequencing ends 3 residues short of the CDR3 end; the germline J gene provides the rest. The rearrangement uses TRBV7-3 and TRBJ2-2; no firm D call. The germline V gene has CDR1 SGHTA and CDR2 FQGTGA. V lost 3 bases, J lost 4 bases, and 6 bases lay in between. The CDR3 is 13 residues long. The CDR3 protein is CASSFKSTGELFF. The covered CDR3 bases are TGTGCCAGCAGCTTCAAATCCACCGGGGAG.